There are many counts of the clone carrying this TCR beta chain. Trimming cost V 10 bases and J 6 bases; bases outside gene matches: 6. The germline CDR1 and CDR2 sequences are LNHDA and SQIVND (reference sequence). The CDR3 is 13 amino acids. The sample's time point: newly diagnosed GD, antithyroid drugs for less than 3 months. The authors made the TCR library using RNA they extracted from PBMCs. The data derive from a study of regulatory T cells in long-lasting Graves disease. The authors built TCR beta libraries using iRepertoire HTBI primers and Arm-PCR of CDR3 regions. TCRdb called the multiplex PCR reads again in MiXCR, with one record for every CDR3 protein. This sample has roughly 250,000 distinct CDR3 sequences, with 15% to 20% found just once. The data were also submitted as part of a second study, on T cells in Graves' hyperthyroidism and ophthalmopathy.

The sequencing here drew on peripheral blood mononuclear cells (PBMCs), taken at new diagnosis, from a patient treated with antithyroid drugs. J is TRBJ1-6 and V is TRBV19, with 7 bases identical to TRBD1. This TCR derives from a woman between 25 and 40 years old with Graves disease. The CDR3: CAISDRINSPLHF. CDR3 coding DNA: TGTGCCATTTCGGACAGGATTAATTCACCCCTCCACTTT.